The 17 T cell receptor beta chains below were found in one sample sequenced in a study of cytomegalovirus exposure and HLA in healthy donors. The table came from immunoSEQ multiplex PCR; TCRdb's copy has only in-frame clones and leaves some out. Altogether roughly 330,000 clones are present, 87% being singletons, with the ten largest covering about 1.2%. Source material: PBMCs. Receptor source: a woman aged 25 to 45 in good health and CMV-seropositive.

The chain has TRBV27 and TRBJ1-2, with TRBD1 matching 8 bases. CDR1 and CDR2 from the germline V gene are MNHEY and SMNVEV (reference sequence). With V trimmed by 0 bases and J by 4 bases, 4 bases remained unmatched. The CDR3 sequence is 15 residues long. The CDR3 loop is CASSLSATGVYGYTF. The DNA of the CDR3 is TGTGCCAGCAGTTTATCCGCGACAGGGGTCTATGGCTACACCTTC.

V and J are TRBV4-3 and TRBJ2-2, with D possibly TRBD1 on 6 matching bases. V was cut by 1 base and J by 0 bases, with 12 bases left in between. Germline V lookup: CDR1 LGHNA, CDR2 YSLEER. The CDR3 spans 17 residues. CDR3: CASSQVGAGTNTGELFF. The CDR3 DNA is TGCGCCAGCAGCCAAGTGGGGGCAGGGACGAACACCGGGGAGCTGTTTTTT.

The chain employs TRBV7-8 and TRBJ2-7; the D is unclear. Trimming cost V 4 bases and J 7 bases, with 8 bases left between them. This CDR3 contains 11 residues. The germline gives CDR1 SGHVS, CDR2 FQNEAQ. CDR3 DNA sequence: TGTGCCAGCAGCTACGGTGGGGAGCAGTACTTC. Its translation: CASSYGGEQYF.

This clone was detected only once. CDR3 residues: CASRLTGNYGYTF. CDR3 bases: TGTGCCAGCAGGCTTACAGGGAACTATGGCTACACCTTC. The chain joins TRBV6-5 to TRBJ1-2, with a weak D call TRBD1 (6 bases). CDR1 is MNHEY and CDR2 is SVGAGI in the germline V gene. CDR3 length: 13 amino acids. V was clipped by 6 bases and J by 2 bases, with 10 bases between them.

The chain is built from TRBV4-1 and TRBJ2-7; the match to TRBD1 covers 8 bases. Trimming took 7 bases from V and 3 from J; bases not matched to a gene: 11. The CDR3 contains 15 residues. Germline assignment: CDR1 MGHRA and CDR2 YSYEKL. The CDR3 sequence is CASKRGTGILYEQYF. The CDR3 DNA sequence: TGCGCCAGCAAGAGGGGGACAGGTATCCTCTACGAGCAGTACTTC.

The chain joins TRBV15 to TRBJ2-5; the D is unclear. V lost 0 bases to trimming and J lost 2 bases, with 10 bases between them. The germline CDR1 and CDR2 sequences are LNHNV and YYDKDF (reference sequence). CDR3 length equals 15 residues. CDR3 DNA: TGTGCCACCAGCAGAGATACGCGGAGACAAGAGACCCAGTACTTC. Translating gives CATSRDTRRQETQYF.

The chain has TRBV9 and TRBJ2-7; unclear D gene. CDR1 and CDR2 (germline): SGDLS, YYNGEE. V lost 3 bases and J lost 2, with 3 bases in between. The CDR3 is made up of 11 amino acids. The DNA for the CDR3 is TGTGCCAGCAGCGCTACCTACGAGCAGTACTTC. It encodes CASSATYEQYF.

The chain recombines TRBV9 with TRBJ1-2; TRBD1 might be the D (5 bases). CDR3 size: 14 residues. Germline assignment: CDR1 SGDLS and CDR2 YYNGEE. Trimming removed 0 bases at V and 5 bases at J, with 11 bases between. CDR3: CASSVGTSGYGYTF. The CDR3 region has the DNA TGTGCCAGCAGCGTAGGGACATCGGGGTATGGCTACACCTTC.

This rearrangement joins TRBV5-1 to TRBJ2-2; D not resolved. Per the germline V gene, CDR1 is SGHRS and CDR2 is YFSETQ. V lost 0 bases to trimming and J lost 3 bases, with 9 bases between them. CDR3 size: 15 residues. The chain's CDR3 is CASSLAQIHTGELFF. The DNA of the CDR3 is TGCGCCAGCAGCTTGGCGCAGATTCACACCGGGGAGCTGTTTTTT.

The chain carries TRBV9 and TRBJ1-6, with TRBD1 matching over 8 bases. Germline-derived CDR1 and CDR2 are SGDLS and YYNGEE. The CDR3 is made up of 15 amino acids. After removal of 1 base from V and 6 bases from J, the junction contained 3 bases not matched to a gene. CDR3 in amino acids: CASSVSGQGNSPLHF. Here the CDR3 DNA reads TGTGCCAGCAGCGTATCCGGACAGGGTAATTCACCCCTCCACTTT.

The chain couples TRBV5-4 to TRBJ1-2; TRBD1 matches 8 bases. With V trimmed by 4 bases and J by 2 bases, 7 bases remained unmatched. Germline CDR1 is SGHNT and CDR2 is YYREEE (reference sequence). The CDR3 is 15 residues long. This CDR3 is CASSGSTGGNYGYTF. CDR3 DNA sequence: TGTGCCAGCAGCGGATCAACAGGGGGGAACTATGGCTACACCTTC.

The chain has TRBV28 and TRBJ1-1; D remains unclear. The germline V and J ends were trimmed by 6 bases and 1 base, with 15 bases remaining between them. This CDR3 comprises 15 residues. Germline CDR1 is MDHEN and CDR2 is SYDVKM. The CDR3 region has the DNA TGTGCCAGCAGACCTTATCGTCGGGGGAACACTGAAGCTTTCTTT. This encodes CASRPYRRGNTEAFF.

This sequence joins TRBV12-1 and TRBJ1-6. TRBV12-1 is recorded as a pseudogene. The CDR3 is made up of 19 amino acids. Here the CDR3 DNA reads TGTGCCAGCAGCTTTCCCACAGGACTGAGAGGCTCCTATAATTCACCCCTCCACTTT. Translating gives CASSFPTGLRGSYNSPLHF.

This clone has only a few counts. This sequence joins TRBV2 and TRBJ2-2; 8 bases match TRBD2. This CDR3 contains 14 residues. Losses at the gene ends were 4 bases for V and 7 bases for J; bases not matched to a gene: 5. Germline loops: CDR1 SNHLY, CDR2 FYNNEI. For the CDR3, the DNA is TGTGCCAGCAGTGTTAAGCGGGGGAGCGGGGAGCTGTTTTTT. Translation: CASSVKRGSGELFF.

The chain recombines TRBV6-6 with TRBJ1-5; 7 positions match TRBD1. The CDR3 covers 15 residues. V gave up 6 bases and J gave up 4 bases; unmatched junction bases: 9. The germline V gene encodes CDR1 MNHNY and CDR2 SVGAGI (reference sequence). The CDR3 loop reads CASSRTRDRNQPQHF. CDR3 nucleotide sequence: TGTGCCAGCAGCCGTACCAGGGACAGAAATCAGCCCCAGCATTTT.

The rearrangement links TRBV19 to TRBJ1-5; 8 bases map to TRBD1. CDR1 is LNHDA, CDR2 SQIVND, per germline (reference sequence). This CDR3 is 13 amino acids long. V dropped 8 bases and J dropped 6; count of bases not matched to a gene: 6. The CDR3 is CASSTGVGQPQHF. The DNA for the CDR3 is TGTGCCAGTTCGACAGGGGTCGGTCAGCCCCAGCATTTT. The full variable domain, rest sourced from reference TRBV19 and TRBJ1-5, is DGGITQSPKYLFRKEGQNVTLSCEQNLNHDAMYWYRQDPGQGLRLIYYSQIVNDFQKGDIAEGYSVSREKKESFPLTVTSAQKNPTAFYLCASSTGVGQPQHFGDGTRLSIL.

The chain links TRBV6-1 to TRBJ1-5; TRBD1 matches 11 bases. J was trimmed by 2 bases and V by 3 bases; bases with no gene match: 3. This CDR3 has 16 residues. Germline V gene data show CDR1 as MNHNS and CDR2 as SASEGT. The CDR3 DNA follows: TGTGCCAGCAGTGAGGGACAGGGGGTTCGCAATCAGCCCCAGCATTTT. Translated, it gives CASSEGQGVRNQPQHF.